The entry below describes one T cell receptor beta chain. Its antigen is unidentified. Germline V gene data show CDR1 as SEHNR and CDR2 as FQNEAQ (reference sequence). V lost 4 bases and J lost 7, with 16 bases in between. The CDR3 extends over 14 amino acids. RNA transcripts were the template for amplifying TCR beta CDR3 regions. First-round RT-PCR targeting the TCR CDR3 was performed with the HTBI primer set. TCRdb reanalysed the multiplex PCR reads using MiXCR and keeps one entry per CDR3 protein. Of some 300,000 distinct CDR3 sequences in the sample, roughly 19% were seen once. It was uncontrolled infection, other autoimmune disease, pregnancy or lactation that excluded patients. The data belong to a study of T cells in Graves' hyperthyroidism and ophthalmopathy. Findings of the study overall: Blood shared most expanded thyroid clonotypes above 0.001. The model forecast ophthalmopathy, anticipating it by a median around 6.9 months before onset.

The receptor comes from a man aged 50 to 59 with Graves' ophthalmopathy. V usage is TRBV7-9 and J usage is TRBJ1-1; TRBD1 is a possible D gene (5 bases). Sequencing was done on a sample of blood. CDR3 sequence: CASSWGGAGGEAFF. The CDR3 nucleotides are TGTGCCAGCAGCTGGGGCGGGGCGGGTGGTGAAGCTTTCTTT.